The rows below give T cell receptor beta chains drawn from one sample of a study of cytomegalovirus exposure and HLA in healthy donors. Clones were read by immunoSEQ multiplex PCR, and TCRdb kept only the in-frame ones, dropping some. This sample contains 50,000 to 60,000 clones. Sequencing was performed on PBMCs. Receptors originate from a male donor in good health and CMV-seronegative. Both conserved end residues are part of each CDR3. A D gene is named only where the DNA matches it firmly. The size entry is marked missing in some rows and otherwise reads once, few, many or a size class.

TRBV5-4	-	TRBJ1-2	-	CASSLAQGGYGYTF	TGTGCCAGCAGCTTGGCGCAGGGAGGCTATGGCTACACCTTC
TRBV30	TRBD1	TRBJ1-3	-	CARTGGNTIYF	TGTGCCCGGACAGGAGGAAACACCATATATTTT
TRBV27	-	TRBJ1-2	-	CASSLGPDYGYTF	TGTGCCAGCAGTTTAGGGCCAGACTATGGCTACACCTTC
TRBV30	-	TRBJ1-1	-	CAWSHPRGGNTEAFF	TGTGCCTGGAGTCATCCCCGGGGGGGGAACACTGAAGCTTTCTTT
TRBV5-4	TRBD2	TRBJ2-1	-	CASSPGGTSYNEQFF	TGTGCCAGCAGCCCCGGGGGGACTAGTTACAATGAGCAGTTCTTC
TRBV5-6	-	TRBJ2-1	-	CASSPLIGSSYNEQFF	TGTGCCAGCAGCCCCCTTATCGGGAGCTCCTACAATGAGCAGTTCTTC
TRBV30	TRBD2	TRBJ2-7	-	CAWTSGMAYEQYF	TGTGCCTGGACTAGCGGGATGGCCTACGAGCAGTACTTC
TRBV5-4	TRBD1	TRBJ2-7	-	CASSLGTTGGSYEQYF	TGTGCCAGCAGCTTGGGCACAACAGGGGGATCCTACGAGCAGTACTTC
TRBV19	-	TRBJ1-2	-	CASSPRPDIGYTF	TGTGCCAGTAGTCCCCGGCCGGACATTGGCTACACCTTC
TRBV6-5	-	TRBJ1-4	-	CASSYMSATNEKLFF	TGTGCCAGCAGTTACATGAGCGCAACTAATGAAAAACTGTTTTTT
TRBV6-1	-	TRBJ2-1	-	CASKQGSVGQFF	TGTGCCAGCAAACAGGGATCGGTTGGGCAGTTCTTC
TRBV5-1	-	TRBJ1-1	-	CASRFTGLNTEAFF	TGCGCCAGCAGATTTACAGGGCTGAACACTGAAGCTTTCTTT
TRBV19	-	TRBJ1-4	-	CASSMVGRTTNEKLFF	TGTGCCAGTAGTATGGTGGGCAGGACAACTAATGAAAAACTGTTTTTT
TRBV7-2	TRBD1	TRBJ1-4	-	CASSLQGVVMEKLFF	TGTGCCAGCAGCCTACAGGGGGTGGTCATGGAAAAACTGTTTTTT
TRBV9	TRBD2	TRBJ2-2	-	CASSRGLANTGELFF	TGTGCCAGCAGCAGGGGACTAGCGAACACCGGGGAGCTGTTTTTT
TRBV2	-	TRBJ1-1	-	CASSEVNTEAFF	TGTGCCAGCAGTGAAGTAAACACTGAAGCTTTCTTT
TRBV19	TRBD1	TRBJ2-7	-	CASSSQTGGKTYEQYF	TGTGCCAGTAGTAGCCAGACAGGGGGCAAGACCTACGAGCAGTACTTC
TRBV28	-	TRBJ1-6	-	CASSLGGGRDNSPLHF	TGTGCCAGCAGTTTAGGGGGGGGCAGGGATAATTCACCCCTCCACTTT
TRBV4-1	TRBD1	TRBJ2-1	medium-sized	CASLGGTGQFF	TGCGCCAGCCTCGGCGGGACAGGGCAGTTCTTC
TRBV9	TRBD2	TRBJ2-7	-	CASSVGWSGSAYEQYF	TGTGCCAGCAGCGTAGGGTGGAGCGGGAGCGCCTACGAGCAGTACTTC
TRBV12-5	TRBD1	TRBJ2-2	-	CASGFGTANTGELFF	TGTGCTAGTGGTTTCGGGACAGCCAACACCGGGGAGCTGTTTTTT
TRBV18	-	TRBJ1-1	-	CASSPFVISGSNTEAFF	TGTGCCAGCTCACCATTCGTGATCTCGGGTTCAAACACTGAAGCTTTCTTT
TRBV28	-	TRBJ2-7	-	CASSLRGQRERF	TGTGCCAGCAGTTTACGAGGTCAACGGGAGAGGTTC
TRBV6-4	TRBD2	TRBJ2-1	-	CASSRMWTSGVNEQFF	TGTGCCAGCAGCCGAATGTGGACTAGCGGGGTAAATGAGCAGTTCTTC
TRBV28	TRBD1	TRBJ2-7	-	CASTRGQVNEQYF	TGTGCCAGCACCAGGGGGCAAGTCAACGAGCAGTACTTC
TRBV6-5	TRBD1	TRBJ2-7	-	CASSDGTGGFYEQYF	TGTGCCAGCAGCGACGGGACAGGGGGTTTCTACGAGCAGTACTTC
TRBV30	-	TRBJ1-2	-	CAGSPTLSGSYGYTF	TGTGCCGGGAGTCCCACGCTTTCGGGAAGCTATGGCTACACCTTC
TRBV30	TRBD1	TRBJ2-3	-	CAWSTGGLQYF	TGTGCCTGGAGTACAGGGGGTTTGCAGTATTTT
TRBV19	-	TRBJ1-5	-	CASSGALYSNQPQHF	TGTGCCAGTAGTGGGGCACTATATAGCAATCAGCCCCAGCATTTT
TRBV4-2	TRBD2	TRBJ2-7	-	CASSQERTSGLYEQYF	TGTGCCAGCAGCCAAGAACGGACTAGCGGTCTCTACGAGCAGTACTTC
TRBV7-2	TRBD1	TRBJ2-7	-	CASSGQGYEQYF	TGTGCCAGCAGTGGACAGGGGTACGAGCAGTACTTC
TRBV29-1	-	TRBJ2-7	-	CSAQGGVGYEQYF	TGCAGCGCCCAAGGGGGGGTAGGGTACGAGCAGTACTTC
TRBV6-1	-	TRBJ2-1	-	CASSEYRQVEFF	TGTGCCAGCAGTGAATACCGACAGGTGGAGTTCTTC
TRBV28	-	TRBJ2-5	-	CASSLELQETQYF	TGTGCCAGCAGTTTAGAACTCCAAGAGACCCAGTACTTC
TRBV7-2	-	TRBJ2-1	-	CASSSLYNEQFF	TGTGCCAGCAGCTCCCTATACAATGAGCAGTTCTTC
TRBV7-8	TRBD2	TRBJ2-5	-	CASSLATSGGVGTQYF	TGTGCCAGCAGCTTAGCAACTAGCGGGGGGGTTGGGACCCAGTACTTC
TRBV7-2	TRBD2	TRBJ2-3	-	CASSRTSGRARDTQYF	TGTGCCAGCAGCCGGACTAGCGGGAGGGCCAGGGATACGCAGTATTTT
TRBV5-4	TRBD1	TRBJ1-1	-	CASSQGTVEAFF	TGTGCCAGCAGCCAAGGGACAGTCGAAGCTTTCTTT
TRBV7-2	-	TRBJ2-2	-	CASSLGRAGELFF	TGTGCCAGCAGCTTAGGGAGGGCCGGGGAGCTGTTTTTT
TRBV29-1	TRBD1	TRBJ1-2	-	CSVPTGTNYGYTF	TGCAGCGTGCCGACAGGGACTAACTATGGCTACACCTTC